The 25 T cell receptor beta chains below all came from one sample that was sequenced in a study of cytomegalovirus exposure and HLA in healthy donors. Use of 60 Vbeta and 13 Jbeta primers characterized the PCR. Sequencing was performed with immunoSEQ multiplex PCR; in TCRdb, only in-frame clones are kept and a portion is missing. The data show about 160,000 clones, 75% seen once. Sequenced: PBMCs. The receptor set was obtained from a woman aged 45-60 years in good health and CMV-seropositive.

On this clone: The same CDR3 is also encoded by other DNA sequences in this sample. This chain connects TRBV7-9 to TRBJ2-3; D is possibly TRBD2 (6 bases). The V gene's germline CDR1 is SEHNR and CDR2 FQNEAQ (reference sequence). The ends were cut back, 3 bases at V and 1 base at J, with 11 bases in the middle. The CDR3 contains 15 residues. CDR3: CASSLEGRGTDTQYF. CDR3 DNA: TGTGCCAGCAGCTTGGAGGGAAGGGGCACAGATACGCAGTATTTT.

The chain carries TRBV5-1 and TRBJ1-2, with D unclear. CDR1 is SGHRS, CDR2 YFSETQ, per germline. Trimming shortened V by 1 base and J by 1 base, and 5 bases separated the two germline ends. This CDR3 region has 13 residues. The CDR3 DNA reads TGCGCCAGCAGCTTGAGAGTTAACTATGGCTACACCTTC. Its translation: CASSLRVNYGYTF. The full variable domain, in which reference TRBV5-1 and TRBJ1-2 provide the parts outside the CDR3, is KAGVTQTPRYLIKTRGQQVTLSCSPISGHRSVSWYQQTPGQGLQFLFEYFSETQRNKGNFPGRFSGRQFSNSRSEMNVSTLELGDSALYLCASSLRVNYGYTFGSGTRLTVV.

The sample holds one count of this clone. V gene TRBV2 combines with J gene TRBJ1-1; 7 nucleotides match TRBD1. With V trimmed by 4 bases and J by 3 bases, 5 bases remained unmatched. This CDR3 is 14 amino acids long. CDR1 is SNHLY, CDR2 FYNNEI, per germline. The chain's CDR3 is CASSAGRGYTEAFF. The DNA of the CDR3 is TGTGCCAGCAGTGCAGGCAGGGGGTACACTGAAGCTTTCTTT.

V usage is TRBV11-2 and J usage is TRBJ2-1; TRBD1 aligns across 9 bases. V was pared by 5 bases and J by 6 bases, with 8 bases of the junction left unmatched. This CDR3 is built from 15 residues. The germline V gene encodes CDR1 SGHAT and CDR2 FQNNGV. CDR3 amino acids: CASSRGQGKGNEQFF. The DNA for the CDR3 is TGTGCCAGCAGCCGGGGACAGGGAAAAGGCAATGAGCAGTTCTTC.

The chain has TRBV4-1 and TRBJ1-2; D might be TRBD1 (6 bases). V was cut by 4 bases and J by 2 bases, with 14 bases left in between. Germline V gives CDR1 MGHRA, CDR2 YSYEKL. The length of the CDR3 is 15 residues. The CDR3 DNA follows: TGCGCCAGCAGCCCCCGACAGGCGGCCAACTATGGCTACACCTTC. As protein: CASSPRQAANYGYTF.

This chain connects TRBV4-2 to TRBJ2-7; TRBD1 matches 8 bases. After removal of 0 bases from V and 0 bases from J, the junction contained 7 bases not matched to a gene. Germline CDR1 LGHNA, CDR2 YNFKEQ. The CDR3 extends over 17 amino acids. The CDR3 DNA follows: TGTGCCAGCAGCCAAGATCTCGGGACAGGCAGCTCCTACGAGCAGTACTTC. It is translated as CASSQDLGTGSSYEQYF.

V usage is TRBV18 and J usage is TRBJ1-1; weak D call: TRBD1 (5 bases). The CDR3 length is 14 residues. Germline CDR1 reads KGHSH; CDR2 reads LQKENI. The V end lost 3 bases, the J end lost 0 bases, and 8 bases lay between the germline ends. The CDR3: CASSPGLVNTEAFF. The CDR3 nucleotides read TGTGCCAGCTCACCGGGACTCGTGAACACTGAAGCTTTCTTT.

The chain employs TRBV5-1 and TRBJ1-2, with 8 nucleotides matching TRBD1. Looked up from germline, CDR1 is SGHRS and CDR2 is YFSETQ. V was clipped by 3 bases and J by 8 bases; unmatched bases: 9. This CDR3 comprises 14 residues. DNA of the CDR3: TGCGCCAGCAGCTCGATAACAGGGGGTCGCGGCTACACCTTC. Its translation: CASSSITGGRGYTF. Supplemented by reference TRBV5-1 and TRBJ1-2, the full variable domain reads KAGVTQTPRYLIKTRGQQVTLSCSPISGHRSVSWYQQTPGQGLQFLFEYFSETQRNKGNFPGRFSGRQFSNSRSEMNVSTLELGDSALYLCASSSITGGRGYTFGSGTRLTVV.

This clone was seen a handful of times. The rearrangement uses TRBV2 and TRBJ2-7; 7 nucleotides line up with TRBD1. This CDR3 region has 14 residues. The germline V gene has CDR1 SNHLY and CDR2 FYNNEI. V lost 6 bases, J lost 3 bases, and 8 bases stayed unmatched. This CDR3 is CASRMDRIGYEQYF. The CDR3 nucleotides are TGTGCCAGCAGGATGGACAGGATAGGCTACGAGCAGTACTTC.

The chain joins TRBV5-4 to TRBJ2-5; the match to TRBD1 covers 7 bases. Germline V gives CDR1 SGHNT, CDR2 YYREEE (reference sequence). Trimming at V came to 4 bases and at J to 5 bases, leaving 8 bases not matched to a gene. CDR3 length equals 14 residues. In DNA form, the CDR3 reads TGTGCCAGCAGCCCGGGACAGCCTGAGGAGACCCAGTACTTC. Its protein product is CASSPGQPEETQYF.

The J gene is TRBJ1-2, the V gene TRBV6-5; D unclear. This CDR3 contains 15 residues. V shed 2 bases and J shed 0 bases, with 10 bases lying between them. The germline V gene has CDR1 MNHEY and CDR2 SVGAGI. The CDR3 bases are TGTGCCAGCAGTTACGGGCGCGGGACTAACTATGGCTACACCTTC. Protein sequence: CASSYGRGTNYGYTF.

The chain uses TRBV29-1 and TRBJ2-1; D is unclear. V was shortened by 5 bases and J by 0 bases, with 11 bases between the two germline ends. Germline V CDR1 and CDR2: SQVTM, ANQGSEA. The CDR3 runs 14 residues. The CDR3 loop reads CSVPLQYSYNEQFF. The CDR3 DNA is TGCAGCGTTCCCCTCCAGTACTCCTACAATGAGCAGTTCTTC.

V gene TRBV9 combines with J gene TRBJ2-7; possibly TRBD1 for D (6 bases). CDR3 length: 13 residues. Trimming removed 3 bases at V and 3 bases at J, with 10 bases between. Germline values: CDR1 SGDLS, CDR2 YYNGEE. The CDR3 DNA reads TGTGCCAGCAGCGCCAGGGGTGGCTACGAGCAGTACTTC. The encoded protein is CASSARGGYEQYF. Full variable domain (outside the CDR3, taken from reference TRBV9 and TRBJ2-7): DSGVTQTPKHLITATGQRVTLRCSPRSGDLSVYWYQQSLDQGLQFLIQYYNGEERAKGNILERFSAQQFPDLHSELNLSSLELGDSALYFCASSARGGYEQYFGPGTRLTVT.

The V and J genes are TRBV23-1 and TRBJ1-5; 9 bases are shared with TRBD1. TRBV23-1 is marked as an open reading frame, function uncertain. The V gene end was trimmed by 3 bases and the J gene end by 7 bases; junction bases not matched to a gene: 13. The CDR3 consists of 17 residues. CDR3 loop: CASSHRGTGGNFQPQHF. Written as DNA, the CDR3 is TGCGCCAGCAGTCACAGGGGTACAGGGGGCAATTTCCAGCCCCAGCATTTT.

V and J are TRBV7-9 and TRBJ1-2, with TRBD1 as a possible D gene (6 bases). V was trimmed by 4 bases and J by 4 bases, leaving 13 bases between them. Germline-derived CDR1 and CDR2 are SEHNR and FQNEAQ (reference sequence). CDR3 length equals 14 residues. CDR3 sequence: CASSWGQGSYGYTF. DNA for the CDR3: TGTGCCAGCAGCTGGGGGCAGGGGAGCTATGGCTACACCTTC.

The chain links TRBV5-1 to TRBJ2-3; D perhaps matches TRBD2 (6 bases). The CDR3 is 15 amino acids. The V end was cut by 4 bases, the J end by 4 bases, with 16 bases between. Germline CDR1 and CDR2: SGHRS and YFSETQ. CDR3 in amino acids: CASSAGLLRADTQYF. The CDR3 DNA reads as TGCGCCAGCAGCGCGGGACTCCTCCGTGCAGATACGCAGTATTTT.

For this clone: The same CDR3 also results from other DNA sequences found in this sample. The gene calls are TRBV19 and TRBJ1-3; no clear D. The V gene lost 3 bases and the J gene lost 0 bases, with 9 bases spanning the gap. Germline CDR1 LNHDA, CDR2 SQIVND (reference sequence). The CDR3 is 15 amino acids. The CDR3 is CASSISGSSGNTIYF. The CDR3, as DNA: TGTGCCAGTAGTATTTCCGGTTCCTCTGGAAACACCATATATTTT.

This chain's CDR3 is CASSISGTGLGYTF. DNA for the CDR3: TGTGCCAGCAGCATCTCCGGGACAGGGCTTGGCTACACCTTC. The chain couples TRBV7-9 to TRBJ1-2; 9 bases match TRBD1. This CDR3 comprises 14 residues. V was clipped by 5 bases and J by 7 bases; unmatched bases: 8. Per germline, CDR1 SEHNR and CDR2 FQNEAQ (reference sequence).

The chain combines TRBV5-1 with TRBJ1-1, with 7 bases identical to TRBD1. Trimming at V came to 4 bases and at J to 1 base, leaving 7 bases not matched to a gene. This CDR3 is built from 15 residues. Germline values: CDR1 SGHRS, CDR2 YFSETQ. The CDR3 nucleotides read TGCGCCAGCAGCCCACCGGACAGGACGAACACTGAAGCTTTCTTT. Amino acid sequence: CASSPPDRTNTEAFF.

V gene TRBV5-1 combines with J gene TRBJ2-1, with TRBD1 matching 10 bases. Trimming at V came to 3 bases and at J to 6 bases, leaving 3 bases not matched to a gene. Germline values: CDR1 SGHRS, CDR2 YFSETQ. The CDR3 is 14 amino acids. The CDR3 DNA reads TGCGCCAGCAGCTGGACAGGGGGGATCAATGAGCAGTTCTTC. This gives the protein CASSWTGGINEQFF.

This rearrangement joins TRBV6-1 to TRBJ1-2; possibly TRBD1 for D (6 bases). Trimming pared 6 bases from V and 2 bases from J, leaving 16 bases between. The V gene's germline CDR1 is MNHNS and CDR2 SASEGT. The CDR3 extends over 15 amino acids. As DNA, the CDR3 is TGTGCCAGCAGGGACAGTCTCGTTCCAAACTATGGCTACACCTTC. Translation: CASRDSLVPNYGYTF.

The genes are TRBV9 and TRBJ2-1; TRBD2 might be the D (5 bases). Trimming shortened V by 4 bases and J by 7 bases, and 18 bases separated the two germline ends. CDR1 SGDLS and CDR2 YYNGEE come from the germline V gene. This CDR3 is 15 amino acids long. The CDR3 reads CASSPRDEPLNEQFF. The CDR3 nucleotides are TGTGCCAGCAGCCCCCGGGATGAGCCGTTGAATGAGCAGTTCTTC.

Here the CDR3 DNA reads TGCGCCAGCAGCCGGGACTTCTACGAGCAGTACTTC. Translated, it gives CASSRDFYEQYF. This chain connects TRBV5-1 to TRBJ2-7; perhaps TRBD2 as D (6 bases). Deletions cut 4 bases from V and 3 bases from J, with 8 bases between. CDR3 size: 12 residues. Germline V gene lookup returns CDR1 SGHRS and CDR2 YFSETQ.

This clone has a handful of counts. J is TRBJ1-1 and V is TRBV2, with 8 bases matching TRBD1. Unmatched junction bases numbered 11, after V lost 8 bases and J lost 0 bases. Germline V gives CDR1 SNHLY, CDR2 FYNNEI. This CDR3 has 16 residues. The CDR3 DNA reads TGTGCCAGCGCTCCCAGGGACAGGAGGGTGAACACTGAAGCTTTCTTT. Its translation is CASAPRDRRVNTEAFF.

The V call is TRBV27, the J call TRBJ1-1, with D possibly being TRBD1 (6 bases). Germline V gene sequence: CDR1 MNHEY, CDR2 SMNVEV (reference sequence). This CDR3 has 13 residues. Trimming removed 5 bases from V and 5 bases from J, with 12 bases in between. The CDR3 DNA reads as TGTGCCAGCAGTCCAACAGGGTGGACTGAAGCTTTCTTT. Protein product: CASSPTGWTEAFF.